The present TCR beta chain was sequenced within a study of graft-versus-host responses after intestinal transplantation. This clone was counted only a few times. The target antigen is unknown. Germline V gene sequence: CDR1 MNHNY, CDR2 SVGAGI (reference sequence). With V trimmed by 5 bases and J by 3 bases, 6 bases remained unmatched. The CDR3 totals 15 residues. Data came from immunoSEQ multiplex PCR; TCRdb stores just in-frame clones and leaves some out. The sample holds 85,000 to 100,000 clones, around nine tenths seen once. The source is a human donor who received an intestinal transplant. The gene calls are TRBV6-6 and TRBJ1-3; 8 bases align to TRBD1. The sequencing here drew on unstimulated CD4+ T cells sorted from spleen or lymph node cells, taken before intestinal transplant. CDR3 amino acids: CASSPDRVSGNTIYF. DNA of the CDR3: TGTGCCAGCAGTCCGGACAGGGTCAGTGGAAACACCATATATTTT.